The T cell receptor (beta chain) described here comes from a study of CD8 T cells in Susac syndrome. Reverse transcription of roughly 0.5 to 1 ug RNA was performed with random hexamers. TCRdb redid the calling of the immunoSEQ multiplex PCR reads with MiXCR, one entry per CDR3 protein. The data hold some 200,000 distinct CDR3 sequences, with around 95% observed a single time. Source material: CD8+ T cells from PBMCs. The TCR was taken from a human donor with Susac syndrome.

The CDR3 here is CASSFGQGAGETQYF. Here the CDR3 DNA reads TGCGCCAGCAGCTTCGGACAGGGGGCGGGAGAGACCCAGTACTTC. The rearrangement uses TRBV5-1 and TRBJ2-5; 11 bases are shared with TRBD1. V gave up 2 bases and J gave up 4 bases; unmatched junction bases: 4. Germline values: CDR1 SGHRS, CDR2 YFSETQ. This CDR3 region has 15 residues. Full variable domain (rest looked up from reference TRBV5-1 and TRBJ2-5): KAGVTQTPRYLIKTRGQQVTLSCSPISGHRSVSWYQQTPGQGLQFLFEYFSETQRNKGNFPGRFSGRQFSNSRSEMNVSTLELGDSALYLCASSFGQGAGETQYFGPGTRLLVL.